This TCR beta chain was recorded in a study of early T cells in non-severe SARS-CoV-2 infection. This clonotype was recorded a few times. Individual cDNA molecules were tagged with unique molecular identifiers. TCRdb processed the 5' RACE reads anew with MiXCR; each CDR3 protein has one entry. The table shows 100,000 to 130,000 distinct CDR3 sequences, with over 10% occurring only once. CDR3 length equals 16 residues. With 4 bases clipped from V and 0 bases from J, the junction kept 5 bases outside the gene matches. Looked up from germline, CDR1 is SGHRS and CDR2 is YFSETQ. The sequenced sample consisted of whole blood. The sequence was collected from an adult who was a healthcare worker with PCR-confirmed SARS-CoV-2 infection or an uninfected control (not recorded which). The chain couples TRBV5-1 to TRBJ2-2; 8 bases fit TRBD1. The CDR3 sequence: CASSPRTGPNTGELFF. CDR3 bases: TGCGCCAGCAGCCCAAGGACAGGGCCGAACACCGGGGAGCTGTTTTTT.